Listed below are T cell receptor beta chains from one sample, sequenced in a study of shared clonotypes between healthy human individuals. Sequenced by immunoSEQ multiplex PCR; TCRdb stores in-frame clones only, minus some. The table records around 2.5 million clones, 80% to 95% of them present only once. Source material: naive CD4+ T cells from PBMCs. The receptors shown here come from a man between 18 and 29 years old in good health. Some clones in this sample may be carry-over from other donors' samples. CDR3s include the opening cysteine and the closing phenylalanine or tryptophan. A D gene is named only where the DNA matches it firmly. Expanded clones get a size class; other rows say once, few or many, or leave the size out.

TRBD1	TRBV11-3	15	NA	TRBJ2-7	TGTGCCAGCAGCTACGGACAGGGAAGGGACTACGAGCAGTACTTC	CASSYGQGRDYEQYF
TRBD2	TRBV25-1	15	NA	TRBJ2-2	TGTGCCAGCAGAGGACTAGCGGGAGGCACCGGGGAGCTGTTTTTT	CASRGLAGGTGELFF
TRBD1	TRBV18	15	NA	TRBJ1-4	TGTGCCAGCTCACCCCGGACAGGGCAGGATGAAAAACTGTTTTTT	CASSPRTGQDEKLFF
TRBD1	TRBV18	16	NA	TRBJ1-5	TGTGCCAGCTCACCAGGACAGGGGTCCCTTAATCAGCCCCAGCATTTT	CASSPGQGSLNQPQHF
NA	TRBV5-1	14	NA	TRBJ1-4	TGCGCCAGCAGCTTAGATCCGGGGGTCGAAAAACTGTTTTTT	CASSLDPGVEKLFF
NA	TRBV10-3	17	NA	TRBJ2-7	TGTGCCATCAGTGTAATTATATGGGGGTCAGAAGGGTACGAGCAGTACTTC	CAISVIIWGSEGYEQYF
NA	TRBV9	15	NA	TRBJ1-1	TGTGCCAGCAGCGTAGTTGGAGAATTGAACACTGAAGCTTTCTTT	CASSVVGELNTEAFF
NA	TRBV20-1	11	NA	TRBJ1-2	TGCAGTGCGAGTGGTCGGCATGGCTACACCTTC	CSASGRHGYTF
NA	TRBV19	15	NA	TRBJ2-2	TGTGCCAGTAGGCCACTGGACGGGGCATTCGGGGAGCTGTTTTTT	CASRPLDGAFGELFF
NA	TRBV19	15	NA	TRBJ2-1	TGTGCCAGTAGTATAGTGGCGGGGATGAACAATGAGCAGTTCTTC	CASSIVAGMNNEQFF
NA	TRBV5-1	15	NA	TRBJ1-2	TGCGCCAGCAGCTTGGACAGGGTCGACCAATATGGCTACACCTTC	CASSLDRVDQYGYTF
NA	TRBV18	14	NA	TRBJ1-1	TGTGCCAGCTCACCACGTTCGGAATACACTGAAGCTTTCTTT	CASSPRSEYTEAFF
NA	TRBV6-6	11	NA	TRBJ1-5	TGTGCCAGCAGCGGGGGTCAGCCCCAGCATTTT	CASSGGQPQHF
NA	TRBV5-4	12	NA	TRBJ1-4	TGTGCCAGCAGCGCCTCAGATGAAAAACTGTTTTTT	CASSASDEKLFF
NA	TRBV28	16	NA	TRBJ1-1	TGTGCCAGCAGTTCCCCCGGACAGATGATGAACACTGAAGCTTTCTTT	CASSSPGQMMNTEAFF
TRBD1	TRBV27	16	NA	TRBJ2-5	TGTGCCAGCAGTTTATCTTGGACAGGCCTCCAAGAGACCCAGTACTTC	CASSLSWTGLQETQYF
NA	TRBV6-1	13	NA	TRBJ2-3	TGTGCCAGCAGTGAAGTCTACACAGATACGCAGTATTTT	CASSEVYTDTQYF
NA	TRBV27	16	NA	TRBJ2-7	TGTGCCAGCAGTCCCATAACAGGGACCCTCACATACGAGCAGTACTTC	CASSPITGTLTYEQYF
NA	TRBV9	15	few	TRBJ1-5	TGTGCCAGCAGCGTCGGTCCCAATAGCAATCAGCCCCAGCATTTT	CASSVGPNSNQPQHF
NA	TRBV5-1	14	NA	TRBJ1-1	TGCGCCAGCTGGCAGAACCTCATGAACACTGAAGCTTTCTTT	CASWQNLMNTEAFF
NA	TRBV27	15	NA	TRBJ1-1	TGTGCCAGCAGTCCCCTTGAGCGGGGGTACACTGAAGCTTTCTTT	CASSPLERGYTEAFF
NA	TRBV7-2	14	few	TRBJ1-1	TGTGCCAGCAGCCTCCTGGGACGGAACACTGAAGCTTTCTTT	CASSLLGRNTEAFF
TRBD2	TRBV28	15	NA	TRBJ2-2	TGTGCCAGCAGCCCGGGACTAGCGGGTGCCGGGGAGCTGTTTTTT	CASSPGLAGAGELFF
TRBD2	TRBV7-9	17	NA	TRBJ2-7	TGTGCCAGCAGCTTACGAGAGGGACTAGCGGGAATCTACGAGCAGTACTTC	CASSLREGLAGIYEQYF
NA	TRBV7-2	16	NA	TRBJ1-5	TGTGCCAGCAGCTTAGACAGGAGACTTAGCAATCAGCCCCAGCATTTT	CASSLDRRLSNQPQHF
NA	TRBV28	15	NA	TRBJ2-7	TGTGCCAGCAGTCAGGGGCCCCCTGTAACCTACGAGCAGTACTTC	CASSQGPPVTYEQYF
NA	TRBV5-1	14	NA	TRBJ2-1	TGCGCCAGCAGCCCGCATAGGGGGAACAATGAGCAGTTCTTC	CASSPHRGNNEQFF
NA	TRBV5-1	15	NA	TRBJ2-1	TGCGCCAGCAGCTTGATGGGGAGCTCCTACAATGAGCAGTTCTTC	CASSLMGSSYNEQFF
TRBD2	TRBV9	19	NA	TRBJ2-1	TGTGCCAGCAGCGTAGCAATAAGCGGGAGTCGGGGAGGGCACAATGAGCAGTTCTTC	CASSVAISGSRGGHNEQFF
NA	TRBV18	15	NA	TRBJ2-7	TGTGCCAGCTCACCGGACAGACAACCATTCTACGAGCAGTACTTC	CASSPDRQPFYEQYF
NA	TRBV28	15	NA	TRBJ2-1	TGTGCCAGCAGGTCGGTGGGGGGAGGCTACAATGAGCAGTTCTTC	CASRSVGGGYNEQFF
TRBD2	TRBV2	13	NA	TRBJ2-5	TGTGCCAGCACCGGACTAGCACAAGAGACCCAGTACTTC	CASTGLAQETQYF
NA	TRBV4-2	16	NA	TRBJ2-7	TGTGCCAGCAGCCAAGATTTAGAGGGGGACCTGAGTGAGCAGTACTTC	CASSQDLEGDLSEQYF
TRBD2	TRBV28	14	once	TRBJ2-1	TGTGCCAGCACCCTAGCGGGAGGGTTCTATGAGCAGTTCTTC	CASTLAGGFYEQFF
TRBD2	TRBV7-9	16	NA	TRBJ2-3	TGTGCCAGCAGCTCGGGAGGCAGGGTCTTTGGGGATACGCAGTATTTT	CASSSGGRVFGDTQYF
TRBD1	TRBV28	16	NA	TRBJ1-1	TGTGCCAGCACCATACGACAGGGGGCGGGGGACACTGAAGCTTTCTTT	CASTIRQGAGDTEAFF
NA	TRBV7-3	13	once	TRBJ2-5	TGTGCCAGCAGCTCAGGACACCCCGAGACCCAGTACTTC	CASSSGHPETQYF
TRBD1	TRBV5-1	15	NA	TRBJ2-5	TGCGCCAGCAGCTTCCGGGACAGGGGGCAGGAGACCCAGTACTTC	CASSFRDRGQETQYF
NA	TRBV4-1	16	NA	TRBJ2-1	TGCGCCAGCAGCCAAGTGCCGGCGGGCGTCTACAATGAGCAGTTCTTC	CASSQVPAGVYNEQFF
TRBD2	TRBV27	13	NA	TRBJ2-3	TGTGCCAGCAGTCCTCTAGCGGCAGATACGCAGTATTTT	CASSPLAADTQYF
NA	TRBV4-3	15	NA	TRBJ2-7	TGCGCCAGCAGCCAAGTTGCGGGACCCTCCTACGAGCAGTACTTC	CASSQVAGPSYEQYF
TRBD1	TRBV27	15	NA	TRBJ2-1	TGTGCCAGCAGTTTAAAAGGACAGGACTACAATGAGCAGTTCTTC	CASSLKGQDYNEQFF
NA	TRBV7-3	13	NA	TRBJ2-3	TGTGCCAGCAGCTTAGGGTCTCAAAATACGCAGTATTTT	CASSLGSQNTQYF
NA	TRBV7-3	13	NA	TRBJ2-3	TGTGCCAGCAGCTTAATAGGCTGGGATACGCAGTATTTT	CASSLIGWDTQYF
NA	TRBV28	13	NA	TRBJ1-4	TGTGCCAGCAGGGGTCACGGGGGTGAAAAACTGTTTTTT	CASRGHGGEKLFF
NA	TRBV28	13	NA	TRBJ1-5	TGTGCCAGCAGGGAACAGGTTAATCAGCCCCAGCATTTT	CASREQVNQPQHF
TRBD1	TRBV29-1	14	NA	TRBJ2-7	TGCAGCGTTGCGGCGGACAGGGTCTCCTACGAGCAGTACTTC	CSVAADRVSYEQYF
TRBD1	TRBV30	15	NA	TRBJ2-4	TGTGCCTGGAGTGGAGACAGGGAATACAAAAACATTCAGTACTTC	CAWSGDREYKNIQYF
NA	TRBV7-3	13	NA	TRBJ1-1	TGTGCCAGCAGCTTAACGCTGAACACTGAAGCTTTCTTT	CASSLTLNTEAFF
NA	TRBV11-2	17	once	TRBJ1-3	TGTGCCAGCAGCTTAGATCGATGGGGACGGTCTGGAAACACCATATATTTT	CASSLDRWGRSGNTIYF